This record concerns one TCR beta chain sequence. It lacks a known antigen. A much larger clone differs from this one at a single base, so this may be a read error. This sample is part of a study of molecular identifiers for immune sequencing clone quantification (dated by TCRdb to 2016 to 2019). Describing the broader study: For a replicate experiment, RNA from around 20,000 or 99,000 naive CD8 T cells was divided into five aliquots, and four of the five aliquots were sequenced. This methods study used CD8 T cells to benchmark TCR RNA copy counting and molecular-identifier clustering-based TCR repertoire sequencing (MIDCIRS). The investigation overall reported the following: Modeling indicated around 3 TCR RNA copies recovered per cell, compared with around 9.8 by digital PCR, which implies a capture efficiency of 25% to 35%. The sizes of highly expanded clones could end up underestimated when identical TCR molecules share a barcode. Spiked-in Jurkat TCR RNA equivalent to a single cell was reported to be detectable even among approximately 1 million naive CD8 T cells. In CMV-specific effector cells, clones with more than 20 RNA copies accounted for over 97% of molecules, whereas in naive cells such clones accounted for under 1%. Without barcode sub-clustering, chimeric consensus sequences inflated TCR diversity; chimeras reached as high as 47%. Naive libraries contained spiked-in Jurkat TCR RNA (around eleven copies' worth), which is not part of the donor repertoire.

The CDR3 holds 15 amino acids from the cysteine to the phenylalanine. Solely the CDR3 DNA is kept, with 45 bases framed from the first base. V gives up 4 bases and J gives up 1 base, and the segment between their germline ends measures 13 bases. CDR1 SEHNR and CDR2 FQNEAQ are derived from the germline V gene (reference sequence). Libraries of naive CD8 T cells were built from about 19,000 to 1,100,000 sorted cells, with 10%, 30% or 50% of the purified RNA used. On a BD FACSAria II, naive CD8 T cells were FACS-sorted as CD8+CD4-CCR7+CD45RA+ and collected into RLT Plus buffer. To test detection sensitivity, Jurkat RNA equal to about nine TCR copies was added to samples of about 19,000-1,100,000 naive CD8 T cells. Enrichment of CD8 T cells was performed with RosetteSep CD8+ T Cell Enrichment Cocktail and Ficoll-Paque, after which ACK red cell lysis was carried out. The method was PCR. TCRdb lists the instrument as NextSeq 500. Bulk TCR libraries were prepared as previously described, using TCR primers listed in Table S5. Total RNA was purified with the Qiagen AllPrep DNA/RNA kit. Before analysis, reads from multiple sequencing runs of the same library were pooled. The original methods were these. Reads were retained only if the reads had an exact TCR constant sequence, and the retained reads were trimmed to 150 nt and grouped according to their 12-nt molecular barcodes. Reads inside each barcode group were sub-clustered using a 15% Levenshtein threshold, and a quality-weighted consensus sequence was constructed for each RNA molecule. Non-functional sequences were removed, as were lower-count sequences one edit away from another. On the basis of fitting two negative binomial distributions, barcode sub-clusters with fewer than 20% of the maximum read count were discarded. Using fastp trimming at Q25 and MiXCR clonotype assembly, TCRdb reanalyzed the public sequencing data and kept in-frame beta chains. Merged by CDR3 protein, the rows form single entries marked with the most common genes and DNA. These V and J calls are TCRdb output, not the study's own analysis. This sample holds about 630,000 distinct CDR3 sequences; 25% were observed only once. 0.75% to 0.8% of the sample is in the top ten clones.

The chain joins TRBV7-9 to TRBJ1-1, with TRBD1 perhaps the D gene, on 5 matching bases. The clonotype originates from a human donor in good health. Some libraries in this study had Jurkat cell RNA spiked in. Sequencing was performed on naive CD8+ T cells from blood, with Jurkat cell RNA spiked in. The cell subset or site label on this specimen signifies: FACS-sorted CD8+CD4-CCR7+CD45RA+ naive T cells. The encoded CDR3 is CASSSRDGENTEAFF. The DNA sequence reads TGTGCCAGCAGCTCACGGGACGGGGAGAACACTGAAGCTTTCTTT.